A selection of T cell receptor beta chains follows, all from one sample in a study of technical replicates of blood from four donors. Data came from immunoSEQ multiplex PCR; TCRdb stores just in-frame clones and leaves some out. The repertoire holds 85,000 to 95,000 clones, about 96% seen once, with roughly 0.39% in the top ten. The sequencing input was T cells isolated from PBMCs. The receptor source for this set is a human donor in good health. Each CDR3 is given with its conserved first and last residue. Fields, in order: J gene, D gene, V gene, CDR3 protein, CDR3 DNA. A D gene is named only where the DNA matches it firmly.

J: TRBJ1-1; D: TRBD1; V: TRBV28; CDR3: CASRLPGQGGNTEAFF; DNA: TGTGCCAGCAGGTTACCGGGACAGGGCGGTAACACTGAAGCTTTCTTT
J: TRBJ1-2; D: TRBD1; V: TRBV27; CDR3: CASSLRGGESNGYTF; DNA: TGTGCCAGCAGTTTAAGAGGGGGCGAGAGCAATGGCTACACCTTC
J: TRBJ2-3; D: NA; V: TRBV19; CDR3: CASKARTDTQYF; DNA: TGTGCCAGTAAAGCCCGCACAGATACGCAGTATTTT
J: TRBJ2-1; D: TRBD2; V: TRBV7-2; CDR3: CASSLAGTSGTNEQFF; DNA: TGTGCCAGCAGCTTAGCGGGGACTAGCGGGACCAATGAGCAGTTCTTC
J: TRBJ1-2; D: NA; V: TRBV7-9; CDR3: CASSLADPAGTF; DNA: TGTGCCAGCAGCTTAGCGGATCCAGCAGGGACCTTC
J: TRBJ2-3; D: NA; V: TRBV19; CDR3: CATSPQTDTQYF; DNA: TGTGCCACCTCTCCCCAGACAGATACGCAGTATTTT
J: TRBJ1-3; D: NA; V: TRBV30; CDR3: CAWSANRHAGNTIYF; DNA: TGTGCCTGGAGTGCCAACAGGCATGCTGGAAACACCATATATTTT
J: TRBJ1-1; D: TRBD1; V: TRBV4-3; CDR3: CASSQDGTGGTEAFF; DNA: TGCGCCAGCAGCCAAGATGGGACAGGGGGCACTGAAGCTTTCTTT
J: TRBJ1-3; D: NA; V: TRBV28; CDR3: CASSRTQPQGTIYF; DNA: TGTGCCAGCAGCCGAACCCAACCCCAGGGCACCATATATTTT
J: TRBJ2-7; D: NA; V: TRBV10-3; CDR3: CAISEAGTTFHEQYF; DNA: TGTGCCATCAGTGAGGCGGGGACCACATTCCACGAGCAGTACTTC
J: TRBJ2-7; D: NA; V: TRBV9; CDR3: CASSPGTLYEQYF; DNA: TGTGCCAGCAGCCCCGGGACTCTTTACGAGCAGTACTTC
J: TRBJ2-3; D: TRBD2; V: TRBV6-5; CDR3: CASRRLAGGADTQYF; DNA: TGTGCCAGCAGGAGACTAGCGGGAGGGGCAGATACGCAGTATTTT
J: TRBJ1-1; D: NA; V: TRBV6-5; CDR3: CASSNRGEAFF; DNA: TGTGCCAGCAGTAATCGAGGGGAAGCTTTCTTT
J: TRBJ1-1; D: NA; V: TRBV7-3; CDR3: CASSRSSTTEAFF; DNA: TGTGCCAGCAGCCGATCTAGTACAACTGAAGCTTTCTTT
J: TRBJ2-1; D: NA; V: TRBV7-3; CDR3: CASSPGANNEQFF; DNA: TGTGCCAGCAGCCCTGGGGCTAACAATGAGCAGTTCTTC
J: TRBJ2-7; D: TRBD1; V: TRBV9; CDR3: CASSPRGQGAHEQYF; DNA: TGTGCCAGCAGCCCGCGGGGACAGGGGGCCCACGAGCAGTACTTC
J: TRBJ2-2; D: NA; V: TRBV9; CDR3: CASSVPRTQNTGELFF; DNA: TGTGCCAGCAGCGTACCTCGGACTCAAAACACCGGGGAGCTGTTTTTT
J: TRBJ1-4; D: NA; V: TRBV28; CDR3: CASSYTRGEKLFF; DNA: TGTGCCAGCAGTTATACCAGGGGTGAAAAACTGTTTTTT
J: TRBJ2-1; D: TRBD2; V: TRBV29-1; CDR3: CSVLGLARLEQFF; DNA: TGCAGCGTTCTTGGACTAGCCCGACTAGAGCAGTTCTTC
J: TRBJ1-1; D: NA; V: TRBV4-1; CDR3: CASSQVNRGGTEAFF; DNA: TGCGCCAGCAGCCAAGTGAACCGGGGTGGCACTGAAGCTTTCTTT
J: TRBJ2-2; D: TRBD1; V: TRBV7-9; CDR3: CASSAPGTGNTGELFF; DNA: TGTGCCAGCAGCGCCCCCGGGACAGGGAACACCGGGGAGCTGTTTTTT
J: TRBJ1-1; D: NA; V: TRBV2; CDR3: CASSLEGNTEAFF; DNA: TGTGCCAGCAGTTTGGAGGGGAACACTGAAGCTTTCTTT
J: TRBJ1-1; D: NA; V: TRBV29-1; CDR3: CSVELVNTEAFF; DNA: TGCAGCGTGGAACTAGTGAACACTGAAGCTTTCTTT
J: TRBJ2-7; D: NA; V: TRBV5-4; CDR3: CASSTPGRGSYEQYF; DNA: TGTGCCAGCAGTACCCCAGGACGGGGCTCCTACGAGCAGTACTTC
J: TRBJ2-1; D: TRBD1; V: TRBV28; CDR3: CASNKPGQGYYNEQFF; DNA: TGTGCCAGCAACAAACCGGGACAGGGTTACTACAATGAGCAGTTCTTC
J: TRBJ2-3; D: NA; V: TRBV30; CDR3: CAWSVLPGTDTQYF; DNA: TGTGCCTGGAGTGTTTTACCAGGGACAGATACGCAGTATTTT
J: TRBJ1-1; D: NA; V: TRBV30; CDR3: CAYQGNTEAFF; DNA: TGTGCCTATCAGGGGAACACTGAAGCTTTCTTT
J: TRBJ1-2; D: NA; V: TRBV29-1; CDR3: CSVQVNYGYTF; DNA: TGCAGCGTTCAGGTTAACTATGGCTACACCTTC
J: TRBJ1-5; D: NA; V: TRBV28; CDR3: CASSVDGIRRPTQHF; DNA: TGTGCCAGCAGTGTAGATGGTATAAGGAGACCCACCCAGCATTTT
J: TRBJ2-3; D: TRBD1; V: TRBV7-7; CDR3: CASSPGGLADTQYF; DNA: TGTGCCAGCAGCCCAGGGGGATTAGCAGATACGCAGTATTTT
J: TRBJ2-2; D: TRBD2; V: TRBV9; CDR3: CASSARLAATGELFF; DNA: TGTGCCAGCAGCGCCCGACTAGCGGCCACCGGGGAGCTGTTTTTT
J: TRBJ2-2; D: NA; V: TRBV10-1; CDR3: CASRHSYTGELFF; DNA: TGCGCCAGCAGGCACAGTTACACCGGGGAGCTGTTTTTT
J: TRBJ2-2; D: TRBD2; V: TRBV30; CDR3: CAWTRGGGELFF; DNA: TGTGCCTGGACCCGGGGGGGCGGGGAGCTGTTTTTT
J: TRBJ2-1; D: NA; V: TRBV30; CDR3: CAGELSSYNEQFF; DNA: TGTGCCGGGGAGTTAAGCTCCTACAATGAGCAGTTCTTC
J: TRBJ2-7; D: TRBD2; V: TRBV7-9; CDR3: CASSLGLAGGREQYF; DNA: TGTGCCAGCAGCCTGGGACTAGCGGGAGGGCGAGAGCAGTACTTC
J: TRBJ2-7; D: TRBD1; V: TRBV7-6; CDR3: CASSPSGTGPSYEQYF; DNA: TGTGCCAGCAGCCCCTCCGGGACAGGGCCTTCCTACGAGCAGTACTTC
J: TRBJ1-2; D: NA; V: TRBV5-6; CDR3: CASSSQESLGYTF; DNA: TGTGCCAGCAGCTCCCAGGAATCGCTGGGCTACACCTTC
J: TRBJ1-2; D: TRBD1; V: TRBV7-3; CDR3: CASSLWAGGEVTYGYTF; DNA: TGTGCCAGCAGCTTATGGGCAGGGGGCGAAGTAACCTACGGCTACACCTTC
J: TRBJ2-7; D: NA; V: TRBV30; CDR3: CAWTDSPDEAQYF; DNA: TGTGCCTGGACTGACTCCCCCGACGAGGCGCAGTACTTC
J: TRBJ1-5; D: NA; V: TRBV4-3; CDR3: CASSQGAVGNQPQHF; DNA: TGCGCCAGCAGCCAAGGGGCAGTAGGAAATCAGCCCCAGCATTTT
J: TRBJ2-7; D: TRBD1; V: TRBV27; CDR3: CASREGQAYEQYF; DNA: TGTGCCAGCAGGGAGGGACAGGCCTACGAGCAGTACTTC
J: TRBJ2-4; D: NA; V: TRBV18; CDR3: CASSPEEWSAKNIQYF; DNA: TGTGCCAGCTCACCTGAGGAGTGGAGTGCCAAAAACATTCAGTACTTC
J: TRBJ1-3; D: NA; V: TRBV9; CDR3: CASSVGQNRSGNTIYF; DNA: TGTGCCAGCAGCGTAGGGCAGAACCGCTCTGGAAACACCATATATTTT
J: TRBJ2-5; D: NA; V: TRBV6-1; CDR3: CASRQGFQETQYF; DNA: TGTGCCAGCAGGCAGGGCTTCCAAGAGACCCAGTACTTC
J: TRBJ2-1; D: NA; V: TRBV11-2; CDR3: CASSFLNEQFF; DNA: TGTGCCAGCAGCTTTCTCAATGAGCAGTTCTTC
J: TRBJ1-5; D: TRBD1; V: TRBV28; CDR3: CASSSDRGMDQPQHF; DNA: TGTGCCAGCAGTTCGGACAGGGGGATGGATCAGCCCCAGCATTTT
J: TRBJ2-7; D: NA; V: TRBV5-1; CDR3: CASSRTSAFYEQYF; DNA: TGCGCCAGCAGCCGTACTAGTGCCTTCTACGAGCAGTACTTC
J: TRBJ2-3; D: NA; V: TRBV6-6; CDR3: CASSYIHGFTDTQYF; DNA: TGTGCCAGCAGTTACATACATGGCTTCACAGATACGCAGTATTTT
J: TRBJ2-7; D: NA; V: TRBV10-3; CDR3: CAISEGLLVYEQYF; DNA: TGTGCCATCAGTGAGGGACTACTAGTCTACGAGCAGTACTTC
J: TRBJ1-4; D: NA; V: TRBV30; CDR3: CAWNTGTIPRKLFF; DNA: TGTGCCTGGAATACCGGGACAATCCCTAGAAAACTGTTTTTT
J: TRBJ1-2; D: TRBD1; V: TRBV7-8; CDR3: CASSLIKSSGTDYGYTF; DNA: TGTGCCAGCAGCTTAATAAAGAGCTCCGGGACAGACTATGGCTACACCTTC
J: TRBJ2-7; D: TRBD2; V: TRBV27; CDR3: CASSRGTSGASSYEQYF; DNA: TGTGCCAGCAGTCGAGGGACTAGCGGGGCCAGCTCCTACGAGCAGTACTTC
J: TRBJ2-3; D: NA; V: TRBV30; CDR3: CAWSVNGRTDTQYF; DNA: TGTGCCTGGAGTGTAAACGGGAGAACAGATACGCAGTATTTT
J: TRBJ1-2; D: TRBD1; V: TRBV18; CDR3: CASSPGQGYTF; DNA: TGTGCCAGCTCACCGGGACAGGGCTACACCTTC
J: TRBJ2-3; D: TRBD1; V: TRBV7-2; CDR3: CASSPGQGRESPDTQYF; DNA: TGTGCCAGCAGCCCGGGACAGGGCCGGGAGTCCCCAGATACGCAGTATTTT